This entry lists 20 T cell receptor beta chains sequenced from one sample in a study of human T cells and chemical hapten exposure. In TCRdb, the RACE reads were re-called with MiXCR into one record per CDR3 protein. This table has tens of thousands of distinct CDR3 sequences, 11% appearing once. Time point specified: patch test 2, 6 weeks after DPC sensitization. As to treatment: therapeutic diphenylcyclopropenone sensitization with weekly scalp DPC. The source material was whole blood, sampled in connection with sensitization to the hapten diphenylcyclopropenone (DPC). These TCRs come from a man aged 40-55 years with alopecia areata. Some clones in this sample may be carry-over from other donors' samples.

As for this clonotype: An end of the junction differs from the germline gene, which may be a read error. The V gene is TRBV29-1, the J gene TRBJ2-1; 11 bases map to TRBD2. CDR3 size: 12 residues. CDR1 is SQVTM, CDR2 ANQGSEA, per germline. CDR3 amino acids: CSGRASSYEQFF. CDR3 nucleotides: TGTAGCGGGAGGGCCAGTTCGTATGAGCAGTTCTTC.

In this sample, this clonotype turned up many times. The chain uses TRBV12-3 or TRBV12-4 and TRBJ1-1, with 7 bases identical to TRBD1. This CDR3 has 14 residues. V dropped 5 bases and J dropped 8; count of bases not matched to a gene: 11. The CDR3 sequence is CASSQGQSGREAFF. The CDR3 DNA sequence: TGTGCCAGCAGTCAGGGACAGTCGGGGAGGGAAGCTTTCTTT.

Ten or more counts support this clonotype. The chain links TRBV4-2 to TRBJ2-2; D is undetermined. The germline CDR1 and CDR2 sequences are LGHNA and YNFKEQ. V was shortened by 0 bases and J by 0 bases, with 8 bases between the two germline ends. The CDR3 contains 16 residues. The CDR3 DNA follows: TGTGCCAGCAGCCAAGATGGGCCCTCGAACACCGGGGAGCTGTTTTTT. Translation gives CASSQDGPSNTGELFF.

This clonotype appeared many times. The chain has TRBV6-6 and TRBJ1-5; 7 nucleotides agree with TRBD1. With 2 bases clipped from V and 4 bases from J, the junction kept 14 bases outside the gene matches. Germline V CDR1 and CDR2: MNHNY, SVGAGI (reference sequence). The CDR3 totals 18 residues. CDR3 loop: CASSYRTGEDPENQPQHF. The CDR3 DNA is TGTGCCAGCAGTTACCGCACAGGGGAAGATCCCGAAAATCAGCCCCAGCATTTT.

Ten or more counts support this clonotype. J is TRBJ1-1 and V is TRBV20-1, with 8 bases that match TRBD1. Per the germline V gene, CDR1 is DFQATT and CDR2 is SNEGSKA (reference sequence). After removal of 4 bases from V and 2 bases from J, the junction contained 3 bases not matched to a gene. The CDR3 has 13 amino acids. In DNA, the CDR3 is TGCAGTGCTATGGGACAGGTTAACACTGAAGCTTTCTTT. Encoded protein: CSAMGQVNTEAFF.

This clonotype has just a few counts. V usage is TRBV6-5 and J usage is TRBJ2-3, with D uncertain. The ends were cut back, 6 bases at V and 2 bases at J, with 12 bases in the middle. CDR3 length equals 14 residues. CDR1 and CDR2 from the germline V gene are MNHEY and SVGAGI. The CDR3 is CASSRWQNTDTQYF. The CDR3, as DNA: TGTGCCAGCAGCCGGTGGCAAAACACAGATACGCAGTATTTT.

The genes are TRBV11-2 and TRBJ2-2; TRBD2 is a possible D gene (6 bases). V lost 8 bases, J lost 4 bases, and 20 bases lay in between. Per germline, CDR1 SGHAT and CDR2 FQNNGV. There are 16 residues in the CDR3. CDR3 nucleotides: TGTGCCAGCTCTCGTGGAGGGCTGATTGGCACCGGGGAGCTGTTTTTT. Protein: CASSRGGLIGTGELFF.

In this sample, this clonotype turned up a few times. The chain recombines TRBV15 with TRBJ2-1; perhaps TRBD2 as D (6 bases). CDR1 is LNHNV, CDR2 YYDKDF, per germline (reference sequence). Trimming took off 4 bases at V and 9 bases at J, with 19 bases between the two ends. This CDR3 has 15 residues. Here the CDR3 reads CATSIYRWGDVEQFF. The DNA for the CDR3 is TGTGCCACCAGCATCTACAGGTGGGGGGACGTTGAGCAGTTCTTC.

This clonotype came up a few times. The chain employs TRBV29-1 and TRBJ1-1; D possibly corresponds to TRBD1 (5 bases). CDR3 size: 14 residues. Germline CDR1 is SQVTM and CDR2 is ANQGSEA. V lost 6 bases and J 1 base, leaving 15 bases between the germline ends. CDR3 bases: TGCAGCGTGACATCGGGACCGGCGAACACTGAAGCTTTCTTT. As protein: CSVTSGPANTEAFF.

This clonotype was counted only a few times. This chain uses TRBV20-1 with TRBJ2-3; TRBD2 matches at 14 bases. The CDR3 length is 19 residues. Germline CDR1 reads DFQATT; CDR2 reads SNEGSKA (reference sequence). The trim removed 6 bases at V and 0 bases at J, leaving 14 bases unmatched. The CDR3 spells CSAFLGLAGEGTSTDTQYF. In DNA, the CDR3 is TGCAGTGCCTTCCTGGGACTAGCGGGAGAGGGGACTAGCACAGATACGCAGTATTTT.

This clonotype was counted at least ten times. The V call is TRBV7-9, the J call TRBJ1-6; the match to TRBD1 covers 8 bases. The germline CDR1 and CDR2 sequences are SEHNR and FQNEAQ (reference sequence). The V gene end was trimmed by 1 base and the J gene end by 4 bases; junction bases not matched to a gene: 3. The CDR3 sequence is 16 residues long. CDR3 sequence (DNA): TGTGCCAGCAGCTTAGACACAGGGGGATATAATTCACCCCTCCACTTT. Its translation is CASSLDTGGYNSPLHF.

The V call is TRBV3-1, the J call TRBJ1-2, with 12 bases fitting TRBD1. CDR3 length: 15 residues. J was trimmed by 6 bases and V by 3 bases; bases with no gene match: 5. Germline V gene data show CDR1 as LGHDT and CDR2 as YNNKEL (reference sequence). The DNA for the CDR3 is TGTGCCAGCAGCCAGGGGGACAGGGGGCGGAATGGCTACACCTTC. It encodes CASSQGDRGRNGYTF.

The chain has TRBV7-3 and TRBJ2-2; D tentatively reads TRBD1 or TRBD2 (5 bases each). The CDR3 loop spans 14 amino acids. The germline gives CDR1 SGHTA, CDR2 FQGTGA. Between the trimmed V and J ends, which lost 5 bases and 6 bases, there was a span of 13 bases. The CDR3 here is CASSHPREPGELFF. The DNA for the CDR3 is TGTGCCAGCAGCCATCCCAGGGAGCCCGGGGAGCTGTTTTTT.

This chain connects TRBV10-3 to TRBJ2-3; D may match TRBD1 or TRBD2 (5 bases each). The V end lost 3 bases, the J end lost 4 bases, and 8 bases lay between the germline ends. The CDR3 runs 13 residues. Germline CDR1 ENHRY, CDR2 SYGVKD. CDR3: CAISEGDPDTQYF. The CDR3 coding sequence is TGTGCCATCAGTGAAGGGGACCCAGATACGCAGTATTTT.

At least ten counts were recorded for this clonotype. The rearrangement uses TRBV6-5 and TRBJ2-2; 7 nucleotides align to TRBD2. The junction had 3 bases not matched to a gene; V was cut back by 5 bases and J by 3 bases. Germline V gene sequence: CDR1 MNHEY, CDR2 SVGAGI. The CDR3 extends over 14 amino acids. The DNA for the CDR3 is TGTGCCAGCAGTGAGGGACTATACACCGGGGAGCTGTTTTTT. The encoded protein is CASSEGLYTGELFF.

The rearrangement links TRBV16 to TRBJ1-1, with TRBD1 as a possible D gene (5 bases). Per germline, CDR1 KGHSY and CDR2 FQNENV. This CDR3 has 14 residues. Trimming stripped 4 bases from V and 5 bases from J, with 14 bases between. CDR3 protein: CASSRPGRGTEAFF. The CDR3 DNA is TGTGCCAGCAGCCGTCCAGGGCGGGGAACTGAAGCTTTCTTT.

Written as DNA, the CDR3 is TGTGCCAGCAGCGCTGTCGTAACCGGGACAGGGGGTATGAGTGAGCAGTTCTTC. The encoded protein is CASSAVVTGTGGMSEQFF. The V call is TRBV9, the J call TRBJ2-1; 11 bases are a match to TRBD1. The CDR3 covers 18 residues. V shed 3 bases and J 9 bases; nucleotides not matched to a gene: 17. In germline, CDR1 is SGDLS, CDR2 YYNGEE.

In this sample, this clonotype turned up many times. CDR3 loop: CASRGTRGLAGGGDTQYF. Here the CDR3 DNA reads TGTGCCAGCAGAGGAACACGGGGACTAGCGGGAGGTGGAGATACGCAGTATTTT. V and J are TRBV4-2 and TRBJ2-3; 15 bases are shared with TRBD2. Per the germline V gene, CDR1 is LGHNA and CDR2 is YNFKEQ. This CDR3 is 18 amino acids long. The junction had 12 bases not matched to a gene; V was cut back by 6 bases and J by 5 bases.

In its sample, this clonotype was seen a few times. The chain has TRBV6-2 or TRBV6-3 and TRBJ2-1; 7 bases are a match to TRBD2. The length of the CDR3 is 14 residues. J was trimmed by 3 bases and V by 6 bases; bases with no gene match: 5. The germline gives CDR1 MNHEY, CDR2 SVGEGT. The CDR3, as DNA: TGTGCCAGCAGGCGCGGGAGAAACTACAATGAGCAGTTCTTC. Translation gives CASRRGRNYNEQFF.

The chain couples TRBV29-1 to TRBJ1-1; D gene unclear. V lost 2 bases, J lost 1 base, and 11 bases lay in between. The CDR3 loop spans 14 amino acids. Germline CDR1 reads SQVTM; CDR2 reads ANQGSEA. CDR3 protein: CSVETPPRNTEAFF. The DNA for the CDR3 is TGCAGCGTTGAAACCCCGCCTCGGAACACTGAAGCTTTCTTT. The full variable domain, in which reference TRBV29-1 and TRBJ1-1 provide the parts outside the CDR3, is SAVISQKPSRDICQRGTSLTIQCQVDSQVTMMFWYRQQPGQSLTLIATANQGSEATYESGFVIDKFPISRPNLTFSTLTVSNMSPEDSSIYLCSVETPPRNTEAFFGQGTRLTVV.